These 4 T cell receptor beta chains share one sample of origin, sequenced in a study of T cells in Graves' hyperthyroidism and ophthalmopathy. Using RNA transcripts as the source, TCR beta CDR3 regions were amplified. First-round RT-PCR of the TCR CDR3 relied on the HTBI primer set. TCRdb re-analysed the multiplex PCR reads in MiXCR, keeping a single row per CDR3 protein. This sample yields approximately 630,000 distinct CDR3 sequences, of which 15% to 20% are seen a single time; approximately 3.9% belongs to the top ten. The sequenced sample consisted of blood. These receptor sequences come from a woman in her thirties with Graves' hyperthyroidism.

This sequence joins TRBV6-2 or TRBV6-3 and TRBJ2-3, with D uncertain. The CDR3 spans 13 residues. Germline CDR1 is MNHEY and CDR2 is SVGEGT. V gave up 0 bases and J gave up 6 bases, with 7 bases separating them. This CDR3 is CASSYSALDTQYF. CDR3 bases: TGTGCCAGCAGTTACTCCGCCCTTGATACGCAGTATTTT.

J is TRBJ2-1 and V is TRBV27, with 11 bases identical to TRBD2. This CDR3 has 15 amino acids. The germline V gene has CDR1 MNHEY and CDR2 SMNVEV (reference sequence). The V segment lost 5 bases and the J segment 5 bases; nucleotides outside the gene matches: 5. CDR3 coding DNA: TGTGCCAGCAGTAGGGTGACTAGCGGGAACAATGAGCAGTTCTTC. Its translation: CASSRVTSGNNEQFF.

This clonotype has a count of ten or more. J is TRBJ1-1 and V is TRBV6-1; D not certain. Germline CDR1 reads MNHNS; CDR2 reads SASEGT. The CDR3 has 13 residues. V was trimmed by 6 bases and J by 2 bases, leaving 10 bases between them. CDR3 DNA sequence: TGTGCCAGCAGATCCAGGAGAAACACTGAAGCTTTCTTT. Its translation: CASRSRRNTEAFF.

Comment on this clonotype: At one end the junction does not follow the germline gene, possibly because of a read error. The chain links TRBV5-1 to TRBJ1-6, with TRBD1 identical over 11 bases. Germline V lookup: CDR1 SGHRS, CDR2 YFSETQ. The CDR3 sequence is 19 residues long. The CDR3 DNA reads TGTGCCAGCAGCTTAGGCGCGGACAGGGGGCGCGGTGAGAATTCACCCCTCCACTTT. Its translation is CASSLGADRGRGENSPLHF.